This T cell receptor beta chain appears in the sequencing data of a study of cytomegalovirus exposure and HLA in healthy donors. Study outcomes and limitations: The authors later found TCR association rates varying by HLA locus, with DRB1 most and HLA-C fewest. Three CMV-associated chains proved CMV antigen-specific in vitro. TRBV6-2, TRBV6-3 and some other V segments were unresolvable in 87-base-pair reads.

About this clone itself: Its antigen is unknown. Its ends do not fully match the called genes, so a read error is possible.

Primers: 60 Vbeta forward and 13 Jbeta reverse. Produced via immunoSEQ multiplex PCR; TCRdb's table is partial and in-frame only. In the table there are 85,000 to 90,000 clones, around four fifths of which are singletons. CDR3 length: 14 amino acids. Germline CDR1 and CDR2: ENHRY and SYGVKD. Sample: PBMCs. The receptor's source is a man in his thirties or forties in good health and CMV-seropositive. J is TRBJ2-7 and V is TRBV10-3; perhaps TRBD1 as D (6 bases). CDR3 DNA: TGTGCCACGCAAGATCCAGGGGCACCCTACGAGCAGTGCTTC. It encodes CATQDPGAPYEQCF.